This TCR beta chain was profiled in a study of blood T cell repertoires in COVID-19. Across the whole study: COVID-19 samples from acute and convalescent phases originated in the United States, Italy and Spain.

The table came from immunoSEQ multiplex PCR; TCRdb's copy has only in-frame clones and leaves some out. The sample holds under 150,000 clones, around 85% seen once. The CDR3 is made up of 14 amino acids. With 0 bases removed from V and 0 bases from J, the gap between germline ends came to 6 bases. Germline V gene data show CDR1 as SGHRS and CDR2 as YFSETQ. The chain employs TRBV5-1 and TRBJ1-1, with D perhaps TRBD1 (6 bases). This TCR was sampled from a woman aged 55 to 70 with COVID-19, enrolled during active disease. Sequenced input: peripheral blood. CDR3 residues: CASSLGQVNTEAFF. DNA of the CDR3: TGCGCCAGCAGCTTGGGACAGGTGAACACTGAAGCTTTCTTT.